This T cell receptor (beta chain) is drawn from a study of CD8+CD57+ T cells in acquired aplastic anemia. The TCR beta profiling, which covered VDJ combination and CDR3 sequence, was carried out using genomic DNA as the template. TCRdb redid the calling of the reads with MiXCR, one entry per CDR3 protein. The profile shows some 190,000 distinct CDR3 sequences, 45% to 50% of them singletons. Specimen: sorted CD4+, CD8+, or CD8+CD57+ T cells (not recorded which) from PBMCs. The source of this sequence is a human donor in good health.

In nucleotides, the CDR3 is TGTGCCAGTAGTTATGGGTCTGGAAACACCATATATTTT. This gives the protein CASSYGSGNTIYF. The rearrangement links TRBV19 to TRBJ1-3; D remains unclear. Trimming cost V 5 bases and J 1 base, with 6 bases left between them. This CDR3 contains 13 residues. CDR1 LNHDA and CDR2 SQIVND come from the germline V gene (reference sequence).